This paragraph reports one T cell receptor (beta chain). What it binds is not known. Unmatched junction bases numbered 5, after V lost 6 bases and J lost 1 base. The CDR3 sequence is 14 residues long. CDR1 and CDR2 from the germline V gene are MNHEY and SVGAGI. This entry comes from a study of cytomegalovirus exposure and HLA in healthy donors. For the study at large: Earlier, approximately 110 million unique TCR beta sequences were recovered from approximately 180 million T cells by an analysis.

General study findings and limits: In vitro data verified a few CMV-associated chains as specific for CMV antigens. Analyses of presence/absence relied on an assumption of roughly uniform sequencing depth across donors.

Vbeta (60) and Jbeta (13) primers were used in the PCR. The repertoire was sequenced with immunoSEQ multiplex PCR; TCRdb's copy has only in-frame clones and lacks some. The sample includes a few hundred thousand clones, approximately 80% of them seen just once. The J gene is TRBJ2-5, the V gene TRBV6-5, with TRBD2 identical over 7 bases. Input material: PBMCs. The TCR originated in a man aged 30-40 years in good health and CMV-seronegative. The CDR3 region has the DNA TGTGCCAGCAGCCCCAGCGGGGTCCAAGAGACCCAGTACTTC. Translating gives CASSPSGVQETQYF.